Below, 27 T cell receptor beta chains from the same sample are listed, as sequenced in a study of control samples from healthy donors and cancer patients. TCRdb's copy holds only in-frame clones and misses some; the assay was immunoSEQ multiplex PCR. The data show over 80,000 clones, with 75% to 85% seen just once and 10% to 13% held by the top ten. The sample comprised blood. The receptor set was obtained from a woman in her thirties in good health.

The chain couples TRBV7-2 to TRBJ2-5; D uncertain. From germline, CDR1 is SGHTA and CDR2 FQGNSA. Trimming shortened V by 5 bases and J by 4 bases, and 8 bases separated the two germline ends. This CDR3 has 12 amino acids. The CDR3 sequence is CASSRTRETQYF. The CDR3 DNA follows: TGTGCCAGCAGCCGGACCCGAGAGACCCAGTACTTC. The complete variable domain, with remaining parts taken from reference TRBV7-2 and TRBJ2-5, reads GAGVSQSPSNKVTEKGKDVELRCDPISGHTALYWYRQSLGQGLEFLIYFQGNSAPDKSGLPSDRFSAERTGGSVSTLTIQRTQQEDSAVYLCASSRTRETQYFGPGTRLLVL.

The chain has TRBV5-4 and TRBJ1-4; TRBD1 agrees at 11 bases. The CDR3 sequence is 15 residues long. Germline V lookup: CDR1 SGHNT, CDR2 YYREEE (reference sequence). Trimming took 4 bases from V and 10 from J; bases not matched to a gene: 9. The CDR3 nucleotides are TGTGCCAGCAGCCCCTCCGGGACAGGGGGGGGAAAACTGTTTTTT. Its translation is CASSPSGTGGGKLFF.

The chain couples TRBV2 to TRBJ2-7; 14 nucleotides align to TRBD2. Germline loops: CDR1 SNHLY, CDR2 FYNNEI. This CDR3 has 16 residues. The J segment lost 4 bases and the V segment lost 3 bases, leaving 5 bases of the junction unmatched. Here the CDR3 reads CASSEFGTSGGYEQYF. The CDR3 DNA reads as TGTGCCAGCAGTGAGTTTGGGACTAGCGGGGGATACGAGCAGTACTTC.

CDR3 DNA: TGTGCCAGCAGTTACTCGAGTAGCGGGGCGAACGAGCAGTACTTC. Amino acids: CASSYSSSGANEQYF. This sequence joins TRBV6-2 or TRBV6-3 and TRBJ2-7; the match to TRBD2 covers 8 bases. Germline V lookup: CDR1 MNHEY, CDR2 SVGEGT. This CDR3 is built from 15 residues. V trimming: 0 bases; J trimming: 5 bases; junction bases outside the gene matches: 6.

A few counts support this clone. The chain has TRBV3-1 (or the pseudogene TRBV3-2) and TRBJ2-6, with D hard to call. Germline V gene sequence: CDR1 LGHDT, CDR2 YNNKEL (reference sequence). Trimming took off 6 bases at V and 3 bases at J, with 6 bases between the two ends. The CDR3 extends over 13 amino acids. The CDR3 spells CASSFYGANVLTF. DNA for the CDR3: TGTGCCAGCAGTTTCTATGGGGCCAACGTCCTGACTTTC.

The chain links TRBV3-1 (or the pseudogene TRBV3-2) to TRBJ1-2, with D tentatively TRBD1 (6 bases). This CDR3 has 14 residues. Between the trimmed V and J ends, which lost 3 bases and 4 bases, there was a span of 12 bases. Germline values: CDR1 LGHDT, CDR2 YNNKEL (reference sequence). CDR3 sequence: CASSQGRGSYGYTF. The DNA of the CDR3 is TGTGCCAGCAGCCAGGGCAGGGGAAGCTATGGCTACACCTTC.

The chain carries TRBV5-5 and TRBJ1-5; D not resolved. In germline, CDR1 is SGHKS, CDR2 YYEKEE (reference sequence). Trimming removed 4 bases from V and 7 bases from J, with 15 bases in between. The CDR3 has 14 residues. The CDR3 loop is CASSPGPGPQPQHF. CDR3 DNA sequence: TGTGCCAGCAGCCCGGGCCCGGGCCCACAGCCCCAGCATTTT.

This clone was found a few times. The J gene is TRBJ1-1, the V gene TRBV29-1; no firm D call. The V end lost 2 bases, the J end lost 10 bases, and 8 bases lay between the germline ends. The CDR3 totals 10 residues. CDR1 is SQVTM and CDR2 is ANQGSEA in the germline V gene. CDR3 nucleotides: TGCAGCGTTGAAATAGGGCGAGCTTTCTTT. Amino acid sequence: CSVEIGRAFF.

The gene calls are TRBV9 and TRBJ2-3, with 8 bases lining up with TRBD1. V trimming: 0 bases; J trimming: 4 bases; junction bases outside the gene matches: 13. The germline gives CDR1 SGDLS, CDR2 YYNGEE. CDR3 length: 18 residues. The CDR3 sequence is CASSVGLWAGGAPDTQYF. Here the CDR3 DNA reads TGTGCCAGCAGCGTAGGTTTGTGGGCAGGGGGCGCCCCAGATACGCAGTATTTT. The variable domain in full, with the rest retrieved from reference TRBV9 and TRBJ2-3, is DSGVTQTPKHLITATGQRVTLRCSPRSGDLSVYWYQQSLDQGLQFLIQYYNGEERAKGNILERFSAQQFPDLHSELNLSSLELGDSALYFCASSVGLWAGGAPDTQYFGPGTRLTVL.

V and J are TRBV5-8 and TRBJ1-1; D is unresolved. V lost 3 bases to trimming and J lost 3 bases, with 3 bases between them. The CDR3 loop spans 11 amino acids. In germline, CDR1 is SGHTS, CDR2 YDEGEE. This CDR3 reads CASSSYTEAFF. The CDR3 DNA is TGTGCCAGCAGCTCCTACACTGAAGCTTTCTTT.

This chain uses TRBV6-2 or TRBV6-3 with TRBJ1-1; 7 bases are a match to TRBD1. This CDR3 comprises 14 residues. Germline V lookup: CDR1 MNHEY, CDR2 SVGEGT. The J segment lost 6 bases and the V segment lost 5 bases, leaving 9 bases of the junction unmatched. The CDR3 reads CASSKTGWGPEAFF. CDR3 sequence (DNA): TGTGCCAGCAGTAAGACAGGGTGGGGCCCTGAAGCTTTCTTT.

The rearrangement uses TRBV11-2 and TRBJ1-1; possibly TRBD1 for D (5 bases). In germline, CDR1 is SGHAT, CDR2 FQNNGV. The CDR3 loop spans 15 amino acids. Trimming pared 5 bases from V and 2 bases from J, leaving 15 bases between. CDR3 protein: CASSGSTAFNTEAFF. The DNA for the CDR3 is TGTGCCAGCAGCGGCTCGACAGCCTTCAACACTGAAGCTTTCTTT.

This clone was observed a handful of times. This sequence joins TRBV30 and TRBJ1-5; D not certain. Trimming left V 5 bases short and J 1 base short, with 12 bases between. Germline V gene data show CDR1 as GTSNPN and CDR2 as SVGIG (reference sequence). This CDR3 is 14 amino acids long. DNA of the CDR3: TGTGCCTGGGCAAGGGATGGGAGCAATCAGCCCCAGCATTTT. Translating it yields CAWARDGSNQPQHF. Full variable domain (remainder filled in from reference TRBV30 and TRBJ1-5): SQTIHQWPATLVQPVGSPLSLECTVEGTSNPNLYWYRQAAGRGLQLLFYSVGIGQISSEVPQNLSASRPQDRQFILSSKKLLLSDSGFYLCAWARDGSNQPQHFGDGTRLSIL.

The chain recombines TRBV5-1 with TRBJ2-2; TRBD1 aligns across 8 bases. This CDR3 has 16 residues. Trimming removed 1 base from V and 4 bases from J; junction bases left unmatched: 6. Looked up from germline, CDR1 is SGHRS and CDR2 is YFSETQ. In DNA form, the CDR3 reads TGCGCCAGCAGCTTGTTTCAGGGGGCCATCACCGGGGAGCTGTTTTTT. Translation gives CASSLFQGAITGELFF.

Concerning this clone: One end of the junction fails to match germline, which may point to a read error. The V and J genes are TRBV7-7 and TRBJ2-7; 7 bases align to TRBD1. The CDR3 contains 13 residues. Looked up from germline, CDR1 is SSHAT and CDR2 is FNYEAQ (reference sequence). The CDR3 loop is CASSLVSGGEQYF. The CDR3 nucleotides are TGTGCTAGCAGCTTGGTCTCAGGGGGCGAGCAGTACTTC.

The chain employs TRBV5-8 and TRBJ1-4; D possibly corresponds to TRBD1 (6 bases). The V gene's germline CDR1 is SGHTS and CDR2 YDEGEE. The CDR3 extends over 17 amino acids. V was cut by 2 bases and J by 0 bases, with 14 bases left in between. The CDR3 sequence: CASSFGQTYATNEKLFF. The CDR3 nucleotides read TGTGCCAGCAGCTTCGGACAGACTTATGCAACTAATGAAAAACTGTTTTTT.

V usage is TRBV9 and J usage is TRBJ2-1; 9 positions agree with TRBD2. V lost 4 bases, J lost 3 bases, and 14 bases stayed unmatched. The CDR3 runs to 18 residues. Germline CDR1 and CDR2: SGDLS and YYNGEE. CDR3 sequence: CASSSSPASGAHYNEQFF. In DNA form, the CDR3 reads TGTGCCAGCAGCTCCTCGCCGGCTAGCGGGGCCCACTACAATGAGCAGTTCTTC.

V is TRBV6-5 and J is TRBJ2-7; 7 positions agree with TRBD1. The CDR3 sequence is 15 residues long. V lost 3 bases, J lost 1 base, and 6 bases stayed unmatched. Germline V gene data show CDR1 as MNHEY and CDR2 as SVGAGI. The CDR3 reads CASSYRQGGSYEQYF. The CDR3 DNA follows: TGTGCCAGCAGTTATCGACAGGGCGGGTCCTACGAGCAGTACTTC.

The chain carries TRBV19 and TRBJ1-2; 7 nucleotides match TRBD1. CDR1 is LNHDA and CDR2 is SQIVND in the germline V gene (reference sequence). J lost 7 bases, V lost 4 bases, and 9 bases had no gene match. CDR3 size: 14 residues. The CDR3 sequence: CASSTTGIDGGYTF. The CDR3 DNA is TGTGCCAGTAGTACGACAGGGATCGACGGTGGCTACACCTTC.

The chain links TRBV11-3 to TRBJ2-7; 7 positions agree with TRBD2. Losses at the gene ends were 2 bases for V and 3 bases for J; bases not matched to a gene: 10. This CDR3 contains 16 residues. Germline lookup yields CDR1 SGHNT and CDR2 YENEEA. CDR3 nucleotide sequence: TGTGCCAGCAGCTTATCTCTGGGGGGGGTCGACTACGAGCAGTACTTC. Translating it yields CASSLSLGGVDYEQYF.

V is TRBV30 and J is TRBJ1-2; TRBD1 might be the D (5 bases). Trimming took off 4 bases at V and 7 bases at J, with 13 bases between the two ends. Germline V gene sequence: CDR1 GTSNPN, CDR2 SVGIG (reference sequence). The CDR3 is 12 amino acids. DNA of the CDR3: TGTGCCTGGATCCAGGGAGCTCGTGGCTACACCTTC. Residues: CAWIQGARGYTF.

The chain combines TRBV25-1 with TRBJ2-7, with unresolved D. The germline CDR1 and CDR2 sequences are MGHDK and SYGVNS. The CDR3 sequence is 17 residues long. Trimming shortened V by 1 base and J by 5 bases, and 21 bases separated the two germline ends. The CDR3 region is CASSESGLTRSHNEQYF. The CDR3 DNA reads TGTGCCAGCAGTGAATCTGGGCTAACCCGCAGTCACAACGAGCAGTACTTC.

The chain combines TRBV6-5 with TRBJ1-2; no definite D call. CDR1 is MNHEY, CDR2 SVGAGI, per germline. This CDR3 comprises 13 residues. V gave up 2 bases and J gave up 2 bases, with 6 bases separating them. CDR3 amino acids: CASSYAHNYGYTF. In DNA form, the CDR3 reads TGTGCCAGCAGTTACGCCCACAACTATGGCTACACCTTC.

The genes are TRBV27 and TRBJ2-7; 10 positions agree with TRBD1. This CDR3 is 14 amino acids long. V lost 8 bases and J lost 5; bases outside the gene matches: 9. Germline V gene lookup returns CDR1 MNHEY and CDR2 SMNVEV (reference sequence). The DNA for the CDR3 is TGTGCCAGCGGAGTTGACAGGGGGCCACACGAGCAGTACTTC. Protein sequence: CASGVDRGPHEQYF.

The chain is built from TRBV12-3 or TRBV12-4 and TRBJ1-4; TRBD1 is a possible D gene (5 bases). The CDR3 runs 12 residues. The V gene lost 8 bases and the J gene lost 4 bases, with 8 bases spanning the gap. The CDR3 DNA reads as TGTGCCAGCTCTAGGGGTAATGAAAAACTGTTTTTT. Protein product: CASSRGNEKLFF.

This chain connects TRBV30 to TRBJ2-6, with D tentatively TRBD1 (5 bases). This CDR3 spans 18 amino acids. The germline CDR1 and CDR2 sequences are GTSNPN and SVGIG (reference sequence). V was trimmed by 3 bases and J by 0 bases, leaving 18 bases between them. This chain's CDR3 is CAWSARVGPSSGANVLTF. The CDR3 coding sequence is TGTGCCTGGAGCGCCAGGGTGGGGCCCTCCTCTGGGGCCAACGTCCTGACTTTC.

The chain couples TRBV25-1 to TRBJ1-6; 7 positions agree with TRBD1. This CDR3 contains 14 residues. V was clipped by 9 bases and J by 8 bases; unmatched bases: 10. CDR1 and CDR2 from the germline V gene are MGHDK and SYGVNS. The CDR3 region is CAREEQGWDSPLHF. The CDR3 DNA reads TGTGCCAGAGAAGAACAGGGGTGGGATTCACCCCTCCACTTT.